This T cell receptor beta chain was profiled in a study of blood T cell repertoires in COVID-19. Looking at the study overall: Samples of COVID-19 (acute and convalescent) were obtained from the United States, Italy and Spain. T cells, B-cell-depleted T cells, or PBMCs provided the cDNA or gDNA that served as material.

Recruitment covered 25 or so US areas and drew participants whose ages spanned roughly 18 to 90 years. Participant-reported clinical history was the basis for cohort assignment. Germline V CDR1 and CDR2: MDHEN, SYDVKM. V shed 9 bases and J 5 bases; nucleotides not matched to a gene: 18. This CDR3 has 18 residues. Profiled with immunoSEQ multiplex PCR; TCRdb holds only in-frame clones, not every one. The sample includes some 250,000 clones, around 90% seen only once; the top ten take 2.3%. The TCR sequence derives from a woman aged 40 to 49 with acute COVID-19. The J gene is TRBJ2-1, the V gene TRBV28; 11 bases map to TRBD2. The sequenced sample consisted of PBMCs or T cells enriched from blood (not recorded which). CDR3 coding DNA: TGTGCCAGTCCGCCCCGACTAGCGGGAACCCCCAGGAACAATGAGCAGTTCTTC. The encoded protein is CASPPRLAGTPRNNEQFF.